This TCR beta chain is from a study of technical replicates of blood from a handful of donors (dated by TCRdb to 2016 to 2017). Remarks on this clone: This clone's antigen is unknown. No much larger clone is present one base from it, and per-base qualities are unavailable.

The library was obtained by the immunoSEQ multiplex PCR assay. As stored in TCRdb, this immuneACCESS dataset retains in-frame rearrangements with V and J assigned. A fraction of the clones does not appear; measured against another copy, unresolved V genes explain less than half of the discrepancy, and the remainder lacks a known reason. The sample table holds 70,000 or so clones, of which 98% were seen once. The ten largest clones represent 0.2% to 0.25% of the sample. The CDR3 measures 11 amino acids from cysteine to phenylalanine. Only the CDR3 portion is preserved as DNA: 33 bases, with reading frame beginning at the first base. V is cut by 7 bases and J by 5 bases, and the space between the germline ends is 9 bases. From a lookup of the germline V gene, CDR1 and CDR2 are MDHEN and SYDVKM.

The sequence is built from TRBV28 and TRBJ2-7; the D segment cannot be called with confidence. The source of this sequence is a human donor in good health. The sample was T cells isolated from PBMCs. The CDR3 protein: CASTYIDEQYF. The DNA is TGTGCCAGCACCTATATCGACGAGCAGTACTTC.